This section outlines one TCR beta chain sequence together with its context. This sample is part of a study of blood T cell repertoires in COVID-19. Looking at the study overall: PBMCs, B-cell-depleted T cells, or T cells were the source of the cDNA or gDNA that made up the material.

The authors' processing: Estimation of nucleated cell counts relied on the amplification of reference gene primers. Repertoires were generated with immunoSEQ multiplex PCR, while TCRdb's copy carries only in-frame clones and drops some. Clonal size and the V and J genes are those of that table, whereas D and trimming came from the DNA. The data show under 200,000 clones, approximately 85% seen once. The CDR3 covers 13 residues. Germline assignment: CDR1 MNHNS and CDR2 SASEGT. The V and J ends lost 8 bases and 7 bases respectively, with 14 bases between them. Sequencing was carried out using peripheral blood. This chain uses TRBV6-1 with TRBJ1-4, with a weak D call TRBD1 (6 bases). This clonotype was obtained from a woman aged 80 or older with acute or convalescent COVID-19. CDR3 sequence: CASRGGRIEKLFF. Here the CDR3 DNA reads TGTGCCAGCCGTGGGGGGCGGATTGAAAAACTGTTTTTT.